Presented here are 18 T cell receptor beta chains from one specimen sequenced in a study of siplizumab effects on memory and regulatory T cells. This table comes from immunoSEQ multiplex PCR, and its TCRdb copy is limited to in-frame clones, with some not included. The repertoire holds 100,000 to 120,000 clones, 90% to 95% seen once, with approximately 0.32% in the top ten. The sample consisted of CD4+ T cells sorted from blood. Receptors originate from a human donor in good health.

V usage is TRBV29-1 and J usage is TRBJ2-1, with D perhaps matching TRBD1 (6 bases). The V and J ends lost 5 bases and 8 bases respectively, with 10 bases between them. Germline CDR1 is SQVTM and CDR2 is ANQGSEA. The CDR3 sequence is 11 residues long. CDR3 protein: CSVQGLDEQFF. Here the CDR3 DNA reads TGCAGCGTTCAGGGGCTGGATGAGCAGTTCTTC.

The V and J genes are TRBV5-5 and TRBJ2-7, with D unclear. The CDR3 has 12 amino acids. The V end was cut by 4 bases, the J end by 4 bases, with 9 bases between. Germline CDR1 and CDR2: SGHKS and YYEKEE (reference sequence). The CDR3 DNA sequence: TGTGCCAGCAGCCGGACGGAATACGAGCAGTACTTC. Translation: CASSRTEYEQYF.

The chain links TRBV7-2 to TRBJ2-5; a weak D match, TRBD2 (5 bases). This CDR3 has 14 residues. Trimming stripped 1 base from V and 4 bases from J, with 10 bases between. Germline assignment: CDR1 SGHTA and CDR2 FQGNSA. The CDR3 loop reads CASSLGRNPETQYF. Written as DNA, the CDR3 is TGTGCCAGCAGCTTAGGGAGGAACCCAGAGACCCAGTACTTC.

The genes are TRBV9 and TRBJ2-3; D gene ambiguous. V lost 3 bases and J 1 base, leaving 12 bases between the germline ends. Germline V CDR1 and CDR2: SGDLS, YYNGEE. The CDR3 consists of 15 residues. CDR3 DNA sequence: TGTGCCAGCAGCGGTGAGGCGCGGCGCACAGATACGCAGTATTTT. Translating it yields CASSGEARRTDTQYF.

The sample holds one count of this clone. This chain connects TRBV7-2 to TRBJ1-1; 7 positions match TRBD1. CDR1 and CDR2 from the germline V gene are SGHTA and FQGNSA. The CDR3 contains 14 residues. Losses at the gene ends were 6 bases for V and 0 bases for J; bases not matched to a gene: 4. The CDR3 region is CASSWDRLNTEAFF. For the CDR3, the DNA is TGTGCCAGCAGTTGGGACAGATTGAACACTGAAGCTTTCTTT.

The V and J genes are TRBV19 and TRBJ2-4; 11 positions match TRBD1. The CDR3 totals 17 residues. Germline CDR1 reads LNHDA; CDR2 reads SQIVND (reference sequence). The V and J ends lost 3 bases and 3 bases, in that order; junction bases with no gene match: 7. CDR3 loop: CASSILGTGGGKNIQYF. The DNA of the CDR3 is TGTGCCAGTAGTATTCTGGGGACAGGGGGAGGCAAAAACATTCAGTACTTC.

The CDR3 region is CASSLQANYGYTF. The DNA for the CDR3 is TGTGCCAGCAGCTTACAGGCTAACTATGGCTACACCTTC. This sequence joins TRBV11-2 and TRBJ1-2; D gene uncertain. Germline V gene sequence: CDR1 SGHAT, CDR2 FQNNGV. V lost 2 bases to trimming and J lost 0 bases, with 4 bases between them. The CDR3 totals 13 residues.

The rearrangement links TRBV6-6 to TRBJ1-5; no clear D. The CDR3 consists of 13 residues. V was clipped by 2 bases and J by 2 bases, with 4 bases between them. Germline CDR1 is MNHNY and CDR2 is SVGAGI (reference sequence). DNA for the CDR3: TGTGCCAGCAGTTACCCCGGCAATCAGCCCCAGCATTTT. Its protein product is CASSYPGNQPQHF.

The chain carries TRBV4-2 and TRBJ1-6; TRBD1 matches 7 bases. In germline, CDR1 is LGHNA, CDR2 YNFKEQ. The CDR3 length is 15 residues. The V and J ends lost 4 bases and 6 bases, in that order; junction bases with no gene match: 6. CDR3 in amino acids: CASSRGTVSNSPLHF. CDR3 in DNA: TGTGCCAGCAGCCGTGGGACAGTGAGTAATTCACCCCTCCACTTT.

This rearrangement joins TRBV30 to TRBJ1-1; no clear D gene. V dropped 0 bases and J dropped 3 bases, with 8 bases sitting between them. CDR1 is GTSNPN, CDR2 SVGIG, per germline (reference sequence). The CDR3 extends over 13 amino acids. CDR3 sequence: CAWSVLRDTEAFF. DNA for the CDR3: TGTGCCTGGAGTGTACTAAGGGACACTGAAGCTTTCTTT.

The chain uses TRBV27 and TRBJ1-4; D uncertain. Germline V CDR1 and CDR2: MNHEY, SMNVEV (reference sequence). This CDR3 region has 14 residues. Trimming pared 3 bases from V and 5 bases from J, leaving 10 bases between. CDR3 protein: CASSFRPVNEKLFF. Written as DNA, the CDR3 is TGTGCCAGCAGTTTCCGCCCCGTAAATGAAAAACTGTTTTTT.

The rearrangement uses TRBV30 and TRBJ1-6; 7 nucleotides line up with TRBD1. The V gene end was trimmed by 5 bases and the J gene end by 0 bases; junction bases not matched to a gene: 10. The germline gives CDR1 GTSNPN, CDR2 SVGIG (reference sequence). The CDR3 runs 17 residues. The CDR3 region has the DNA TGTGCCTGGGGGGCCGGGACAGCGAGCTCCTATAATTCACCCCTCCACTTT. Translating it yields CAWGAGTASSYNSPLHF. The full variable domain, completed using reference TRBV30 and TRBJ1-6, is SQTIHQWPATLVQPVGSPLSLECTVEGTSNPNLYWYRQAAGRGLQLLFYSVGIGQISSEVPQNLSASRPQDRQFILSSKKLLLSDSGFYLCAWGAGTASSYNSPLHFGNGTRLTVT.

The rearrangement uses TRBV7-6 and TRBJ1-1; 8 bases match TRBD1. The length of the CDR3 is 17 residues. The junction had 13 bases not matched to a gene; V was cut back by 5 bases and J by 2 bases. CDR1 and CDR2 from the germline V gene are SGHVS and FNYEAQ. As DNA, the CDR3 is TGTGCCAGCAGCGTATATATAGGGACAGGTCATAACACTGAAGCTTTCTTT. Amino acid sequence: CASSVYIGTGHNTEAFF.

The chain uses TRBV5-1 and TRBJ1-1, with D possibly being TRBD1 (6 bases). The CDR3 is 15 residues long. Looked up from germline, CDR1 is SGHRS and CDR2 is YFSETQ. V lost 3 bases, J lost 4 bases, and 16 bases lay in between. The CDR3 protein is CASSSPSQGSTEAFF. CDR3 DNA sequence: TGCGCCAGCAGCTCTCCTTCACAGGGAAGCACTGAAGCTTTCTTT. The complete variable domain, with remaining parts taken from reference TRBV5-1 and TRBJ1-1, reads KAGVTQTPRYLIKTRGQQVTLSCSPISGHRSVSWYQQTPGQGLQFLFEYFSETQRNKGNFPGRFSGRQFSNSRSEMNVSTLELGDSALYLCASSSPSQGSTEAFFGQGTRLTVV.

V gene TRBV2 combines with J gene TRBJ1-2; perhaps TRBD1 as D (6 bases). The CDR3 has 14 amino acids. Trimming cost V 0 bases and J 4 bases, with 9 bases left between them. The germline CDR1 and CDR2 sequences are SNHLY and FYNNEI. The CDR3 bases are TGTGCCAGCAGTGAAGCCAGGGGTACCTATGGCTACACCTTC. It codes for CASSEARGTYGYTF.

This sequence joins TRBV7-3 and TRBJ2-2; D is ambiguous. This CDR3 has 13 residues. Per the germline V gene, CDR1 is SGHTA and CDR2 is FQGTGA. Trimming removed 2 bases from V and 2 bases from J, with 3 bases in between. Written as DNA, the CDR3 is TGTGCCAGCAGCTTACACAACACCGGGGAGCTGTTTTTT. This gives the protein CASSLHNTGELFF.

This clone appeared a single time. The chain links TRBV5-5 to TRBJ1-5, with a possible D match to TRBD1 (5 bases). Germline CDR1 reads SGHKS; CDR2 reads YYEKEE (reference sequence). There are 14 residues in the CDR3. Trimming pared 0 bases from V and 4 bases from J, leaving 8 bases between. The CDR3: CASSLGGTNQPQHF. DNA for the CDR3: TGTGCCAGCAGCTTGGGGGGCACAAATCAGCCCCAGCATTTT.

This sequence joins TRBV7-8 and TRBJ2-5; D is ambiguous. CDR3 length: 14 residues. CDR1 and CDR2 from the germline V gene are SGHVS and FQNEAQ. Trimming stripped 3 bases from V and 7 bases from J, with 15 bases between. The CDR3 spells CASSFTTAAGTQYF. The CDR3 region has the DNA TGTGCCAGCAGCTTCACGACGGCCGCTGGGACCCAGTACTTC.